Described below is a single TCR beta chain sequence and its context. What it recognizes is unknown. The data were taken from a study of T cell repertoires in ileal Crohn's disease. Overall study: At surgery, about 34% of patients smoked, with median disease duration approximately 7.3 years. Regarding the study as a whole: Endoscopic recurrence occurred in every patient whose clonality exceeded 26.8%. Mucosal expansions were suggested to be mainly CD8 T cells.

TCRdb's table, derived via immunoSEQ multiplex PCR, lists solely in-frame clones and lacks some. Of 6,000 or so clones listed, roughly four fifths were seen once; the top ten hold approximately 4.7%. Per the germline V gene, CDR1 is SGHRS and CDR2 is YFSETQ. Trimming shortened V by 0 bases and J by 3 bases, and 12 bases separated the two germline ends. This CDR3 comprises 15 residues. The TCR sequence derives from an adult with Crohn's disease. This chain links TRBV5-1 with TRBJ1-1; perhaps TRBD1 as D (6 bases). The sample was ileal tissue. CDR3 region: CASSLAGAADTEAFF. CDR3 in DNA: TGCGCCAGCAGCTTGGCAGGGGCAGCGGACACTGAAGCTTTCTTT.